The 8 T cell receptor beta chains listed next were all sequenced from one sample in a study of regulatory T cells in long-lasting Graves disease. The authors built TCR beta libraries using iRepertoire HTBI primers and Arm-PCR of CDR3 regions. Each CDR3 protein is one row after TCRdb ran MiXCR on the multiplex PCR reads. Of about 470,000 distinct CDR3 sequences in the sample, roughly 21% were seen once. As for time point: persistent/refractory GD, antithyroid drugs over 5 years with positive TRAb. Scientists built the TCR library using RNA that was extracted from PBMCs. Sequences were derived from peripheral blood mononuclear cells (PBMCs), sampled when the disease was refractory, from a patient treated with antithyroid drugs. These receptors were obtained from a female donor with Graves disease.

This clonotype was counted ten times or more. This rearrangement joins TRBV6-5 to TRBJ1-2, with TRBD1 matching 7 bases. The germline gives CDR1 MNHEY, CDR2 SVGAGI. Trimming cost V 2 bases and J 5 bases; bases outside gene matches: 2. The CDR3 consists of 13 residues. The CDR3 DNA follows: TGTGCCAGCAGTTACCGGGACAGATATGGCTACACCTTC. Translating it yields CASSYRDRYGYTF.

Comment on this clonotype: A much larger clonotype is one base distant, so this may be a read error. This likely comes from a read error, as the CDR3 has no conserved phenylalanine or tryptophan at its end. The V call is TRBV12-3 or TRBV12-4, the J call TRBJ2-5; D is possibly TRBD1 or TRBD2 (6 bases each). The length of the CDR3 is 15 residues. Trimming removed 3 bases from V and 4 bases from J, with 15 bases in between. Written as DNA, the CDR3 is TGTGCCAGCAGTTTCTGGTTAAAGGGGGGAGAGACCCAGTACTCC. This translates into CASSFWLKGGETQYS.

This rearrangement joins TRBV5-1 to TRBJ1-4; D ambiguous. V was shortened by 1 base and J by 4 bases, with 8 bases between the two germline ends. CDR1 SGHRS and CDR2 YFSETQ come from the germline V gene. This CDR3 has 14 residues. The CDR3 reads CASSLFGRNEKLFF. The CDR3 coding sequence is TGCGCCAGCAGCTTGTTCGGCCGTAATGAAAAACTGTTTTTT.

The chain recombines TRBV29-1 with TRBJ2-7; TRBD1 might be the D (5 bases). From germline, CDR1 is SQVTM and CDR2 ANQGSEA. V lost 6 bases, J lost 2 bases, and 14 bases lay in between. The CDR3 extends over 13 amino acids. CDR3 sequence reads: CSVDSGQPYEQYF. The CDR3 region has the DNA TGCAGCGTCGACTCCGGACAACCCTACGAGCAGTACTTC.

The chain couples TRBV7-9 to TRBJ2-5, with 11 bases fitting TRBD2. From germline, CDR1 is SEHNR and CDR2 FQNEAQ (reference sequence). There are 14 residues in the CDR3. V lost 5 bases to trimming and J lost 7 bases; unmatched junction nucleotides: 6. This CDR3 reads CASSRLAGQVTQYF. The CDR3 DNA follows: TGTGCCAGCAGCCGACTAGCGGGACAGGTGACCCAGTACTTC.

This chain connects TRBV12-3 or TRBV12-4 to TRBJ1-3, with D possibly being TRBD1 (5 bases). Trimming left V 4 bases short and J 0 bases short, with 10 bases between. This CDR3 spans 15 amino acids. CDR3 sequence (DNA): TGTGCCAGCAGTTCGGGACCGTTCTCTGGAAACACCATATATTTT. It encodes CASSSGPFSGNTIYF.

There are a few counts of this clonotype. The gene calls are TRBV29-1 and TRBJ1-1, with D possibly TRBD1 on 5 matching bases. CDR3 size: 13 residues. Germline V gives CDR1 SQVTM, CDR2 ANQGSEA. V was pared by 4 bases and J by 0 bases, with 9 bases between. The CDR3 spells CSVGAGMNTEAFF. CDR3 in DNA: TGCAGCGTTGGTGCAGGGATGAACACTGAAGCTTTCTTT. The entire variable domain, with the rest obtained from reference TRBV29-1 and TRBJ1-1, is as follows: SAVISQKPSRDICQRGTSLTIQCQVDSQVTMMFWYRQQPGQSLTLIATANQGSEATYESGFVIDKFPISRPNLTFSTLTVSNMSPEDSSIYLCSVGAGMNTEAFFGQGTRLTVV.

The V call is TRBV12-3 or TRBV12-4, the J call TRBJ2-2, with TRBD2 identical over 8 bases. V lost 3 bases to trimming and J lost 9 bases; unmatched junction nucleotides: 6. The CDR3 is 14 amino acids. CDR3 sequence reads: CASSFVAGNRELFF. CDR3 sequence (DNA): TGTGCCAGCAGTTTTGTAGCGGGAAACAGGGAGCTGTTTTTT.